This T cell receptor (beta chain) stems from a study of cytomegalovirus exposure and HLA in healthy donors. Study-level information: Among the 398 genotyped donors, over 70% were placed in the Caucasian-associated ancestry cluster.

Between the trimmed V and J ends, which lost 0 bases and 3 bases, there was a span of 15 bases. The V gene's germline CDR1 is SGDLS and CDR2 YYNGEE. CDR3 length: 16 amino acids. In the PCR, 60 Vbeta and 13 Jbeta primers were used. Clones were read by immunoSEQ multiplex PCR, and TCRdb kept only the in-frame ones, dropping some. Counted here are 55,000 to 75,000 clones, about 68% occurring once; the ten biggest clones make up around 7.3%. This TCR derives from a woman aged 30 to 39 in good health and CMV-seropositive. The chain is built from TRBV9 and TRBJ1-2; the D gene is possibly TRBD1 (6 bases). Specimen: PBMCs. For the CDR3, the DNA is TGTGCCAGCAGCGTAGATGACGCCAGGGGTTACTATGGCTACACCTTC. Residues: CASSVDDARGYYGYTF.